Following are 11 T cell receptor beta chains from one sample sequenced in a study of blood T cells in healthy people across ages. Primers used in a second PCR of roughly 6 to 11 cycles were a sample-barcoded 5' primer and a J-beta primer mix. TCRdb re-called the 5' RACE reads with MiXCR, one entry per CDR3 protein. The table records 1.5 million to 2 million distinct CDR3 sequences, about 28% of them present only once. Sequenced sample: blood. These receptors were taken from a woman under 40 in good health.

The CDR3 region has the DNA TGTGCCAGCAGGGTGGACGGCATGAACACTGAAGCTTTCTTT. Translated: CASRVDGMNTEAFF. The gene calls are TRBV12-3 or TRBV12-4 and TRBJ1-1; unclear D gene. V lost 6 bases, J lost 0 bases, and 11 bases lay in between. This CDR3 is 14 amino acids long.

As to this clonotype: The junction and the germline gene differ at one end; a read error may be behind it. The chain couples TRBV5-1 to TRBJ2-7; maybe TRBD1 (6 bases). This CDR3 is 16 amino acids long. The V gene's germline CDR1 is SGHRS and CDR2 YFSETQ. In DNA, the CDR3 is TGCGCCGGCAGCTTGGGGTCCGGGACACCAGCCTACGAGCAGTACTTC. As protein: CAGSLGSGTPAYEQYF.

CDR3 sequence: CASSGGVSGPYIDEQFF. CDR3 sequence (DNA): TGTGCCAGCAGCGGCGGCGTTAGCGGGCCGTACATCGATGAGCAGTTCTTC. The V call is TRBV7-9, the J call TRBJ2-1; 7 nucleotides agree with TRBD2. The CDR3 consists of 17 residues. After removal of 5 bases from V and 8 bases from J, the junction contained 18 bases not matched to a gene. From germline, CDR1 is SEHNR and CDR2 FQNEAQ (reference sequence). Drawing the rest from reference TRBV7-9 and TRBJ2-1, the complete variable domain is DTGVSQNPRHKITKRGQNVTFRCDPISEHNRLYWYRQTLGQGPEFLTYFQNEAQLEKSRLLSDRFSAERPKGSFSTLEIQRTEQGDSAMYLCASSGGVSGPYIDEQFFGPGTRLTVL.

The chain uses TRBV28 and TRBJ2-7; 9 nucleotides agree with TRBD1. Germline assignment: CDR1 MDHEN and CDR2 SYDVKM. The CDR3 has 16 amino acids. After removal of 6 bases from V and 3 bases from J, the junction contained 12 bases not matched to a gene. The CDR3 reads CASSREAGTGCYEQYF. The DNA for the CDR3 is TGTGCCAGCAGCCGAGAGGCCGGGACAGGGTGCTACGAGCAGTACTTC.

The genes are TRBV10-3 and TRBJ2-5, with D unclear. This CDR3 region has 12 residues. V was pared by 10 bases and J by 5 bases, with 14 bases between. Germline lookup yields CDR1 ENHRY and CDR2 SYGVKD. The CDR3 DNA reads TGTGCCACCTCTTTTGGATGGGAGACCCAGTACTTC. Amino acid sequence: CATSFGWETQYF.

This clonotype was observed a few times. The chain uses TRBV29-1 and TRBJ1-2; possibly TRBD1 for D (6 bases). The V and J ends lost 0 bases and 4 bases respectively, with 21 bases between them. This CDR3 is 17 amino acids long. The germline V gene encodes CDR1 SQVTM and CDR2 ANQGSEA. CDR3 DNA sequence: TGCAGCGTTGAAGATCAAATATCAGGGGTTAGTCTCTATGGCTACACCTTC. Translated: CSVEDQISGVSLYGYTF.

This clonotype was counted only a few times. The chain employs TRBV12-3 or TRBV12-4 and TRBJ1-2; weak D call: TRBD1 (5 bases). Trimming took 3 bases from V and 8 from J, leaving 13 bases between them. The CDR3 is 13 amino acids. The DNA of the CDR3 is TGTGCCAGCAGTTTCGGGGGTCTGTTGGGCTACACCTTC. Its protein is CASSFGGLLGYTF.

The chain couples TRBV7-2 to TRBJ2-7; 8 nucleotides line up with TRBD2. Germline-derived CDR1 and CDR2 are SGHTA and FQGNSA. The CDR3 consists of 14 residues. V shed 5 bases and J 5 bases; nucleotides not matched to a gene: 8. The CDR3 region is CASSPGTRIDEQYF. The CDR3 DNA sequence: TGTGCCAGCAGCCCAGGGACTAGGATCGACGAGCAGTACTTC.

This clonotype came up many times. The chain has TRBV5-1 and TRBJ1-5; 9 nucleotides line up with TRBD1. Germline V CDR1 and CDR2: SGHRS, YFSETQ. Unmatched junction bases numbered 11, after V lost 3 bases and J lost 1 base. This CDR3 comprises 18 residues. As DNA, the CDR3 is TGCGCCAGCAGCTCGGCCGGGACAGGGTTGACGAGCAATCAGCCCCAGCATTTT. It translates to CASSSAGTGLTSNQPQHF. Variable domain in full (rest from reference TRBV5-1 and TRBJ1-5): KAGVTQTPRYLIKTRGQQVTLSCSPISGHRSVSWYQQTPGQGLQFLFEYFSETQRNKGNFPGRFSGRQFSNSRSEMNVSTLELGDSALYLCASSSAGTGLTSNQPQHFGDGTRLSIL.

The table lists this clonotype with many counts. The chain uses TRBV9 and TRBJ1-2, with TRBD1 matching over 8 bases. Germline assignment: CDR1 SGDLS and CDR2 YYNGEE. The CDR3 length is 15 residues. Losses at the gene ends were 3 bases for V and 2 bases for J; bases not matched to a gene: 6. The CDR3 sequence: CASSETGEGNYGYTF. The DNA for the CDR3 is TGTGCCAGCAGCGAGACAGGGGAGGGAAACTATGGCTACACCTTC.

The chain carries TRBV20-1 and TRBJ1-5, with TRBD1 identical over 8 bases. V dropped 2 bases and J dropped 7; count of bases not matched to a gene: 13. The CDR3 consists of 16 residues. Looked up from germline, CDR1 is DFQATT and CDR2 is SNEGSKA (reference sequence). This CDR3 is CSARPMDRVDKQPQHF. The DNA of the CDR3 is TGCAGTGCTAGACCTATGGACAGGGTGGACAAGCAGCCCCAGCATTTT.